The clone carrying this T cell receptor beta chain came up a few times. Its target is not known. Germline V CDR1 and CDR2: SQVTM, ANQGSEA. The CDR3 is 13 residues long. Between the trimmed V and J ends, which lost 4 bases and 0 bases, there was a span of 9 bases. The data originate from a study of post-analysis software for immune sequencing data. The overall study: Relapsing-remitting, secondary progressive and progressive-relapsing multiple sclerosis were all included among the disease courses.

Whole-study findings and limits: In patients, TRBV5-6, TRBV5-1 and TRBV20-1 belonged to roughly 5 TRBV segments found more frequently than in controls. Co-batched samples clustered tightly together by F measure.

Unique molecular identifiers tagged the TCR beta cDNA libraries. A population of roughly 1 to 11 million T cells gave rise to 450,000 to 500,000 cDNA molecules. TCRdb redid the calling of the PCR reads with MiXCR, one entry per CDR3 protein. Of around 500,000 distinct CDR3 sequences listed, around 34% are singletons. This chain uses TRBV29-1 with TRBJ1-2; possible D gene TRBD1, 5 bases. The sample was blood. This TCR was recovered from a girl aged 2 to 17 with multiple sclerosis. The CDR3 DNA is TGCAGCGTTGGTGGGGGGTCTAACTATGGCTACACCTTC. As protein: CSVGGGSNYGYTF.